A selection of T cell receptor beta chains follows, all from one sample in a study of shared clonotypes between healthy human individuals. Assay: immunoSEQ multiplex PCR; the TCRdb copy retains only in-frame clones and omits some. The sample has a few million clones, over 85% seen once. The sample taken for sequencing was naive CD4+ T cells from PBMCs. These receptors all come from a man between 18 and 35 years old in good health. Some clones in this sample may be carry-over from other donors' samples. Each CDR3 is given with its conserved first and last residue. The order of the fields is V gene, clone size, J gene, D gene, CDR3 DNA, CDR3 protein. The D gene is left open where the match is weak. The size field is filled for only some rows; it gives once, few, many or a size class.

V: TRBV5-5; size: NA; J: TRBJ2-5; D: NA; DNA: TGTGCCAGCAGCTTGCGTCAGGTTAAGGCTGCCGAGACCCAGTACTTC; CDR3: CASSLRQVKAAETQYF
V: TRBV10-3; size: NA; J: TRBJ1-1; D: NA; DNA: TGTGCCATCAGTGAAACTGACAGGTCGAACACTGAAGCTTTCTTT; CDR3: CAISETDRSNTEAFF
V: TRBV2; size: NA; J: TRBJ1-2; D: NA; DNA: TGTGCCAGCATGGGGGGCCGACCTGAAACCTTC; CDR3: CASMGGRPETF
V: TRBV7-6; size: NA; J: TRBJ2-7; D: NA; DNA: TGTGCCAGCAGCTTAGGGGGGCGCTACGAGCAGTACTTC; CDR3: CASSLGGRYEQYF
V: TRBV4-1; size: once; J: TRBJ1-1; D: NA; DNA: TGCGCCAGCAGGGGGGGGCGGACCCCGAACGCTGAAGCTTTCTTT; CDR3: CASRGGRTPNAEAFF
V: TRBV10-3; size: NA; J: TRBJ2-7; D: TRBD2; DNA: TGTGCCACCAGGGGGACTAGCGCCAACTACGAGCAGTACTTC; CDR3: CATRGTSANYEQYF
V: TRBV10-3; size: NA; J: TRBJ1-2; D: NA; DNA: TGTGCCATCAGTGACTACAATCCGAGGGGAGGCTATGGCTACACCTTC; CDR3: CAISDYNPRGGYGYTF
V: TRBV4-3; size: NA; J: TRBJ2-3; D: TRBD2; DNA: TGCGCCAGCAGCCAGTTAGCCCCGACTAGCGGTAGCACAGATACGCAGTATTTT; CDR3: CASSQLAPTSGSTDTQYF
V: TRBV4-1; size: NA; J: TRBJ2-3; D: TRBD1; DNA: TGCGCCAGCAGCCTCAGTCTGGGACAGTCCACAGATACGCAGTATTTT; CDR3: CASSLSLGQSTDTQYF
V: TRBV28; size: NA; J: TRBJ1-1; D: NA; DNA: TGTGCCAGCAGCCCATTGGAGAGATCGTGGGCTTTCTTT; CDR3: CASSPLERSWAFF
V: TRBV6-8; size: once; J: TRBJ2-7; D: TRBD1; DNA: TGTGCCAGCAGGCACAACGGGACAGGGCCTTCAAATCCACCGGACGAGCAGTACTTC; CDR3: CASRHNGTGPSNPPDEQYF
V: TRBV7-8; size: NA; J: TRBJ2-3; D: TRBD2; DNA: TGTGCCAGCAGCTTGGGGAGGGCCTCGACAGATACGCAGTATTTT; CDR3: CASSLGRASTDTQYF
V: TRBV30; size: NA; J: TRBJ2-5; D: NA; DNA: TGTGCCTGGAGTGTACTATTTAAAGAGACCCAGTACTTC; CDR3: CAWSVLFKETQYF
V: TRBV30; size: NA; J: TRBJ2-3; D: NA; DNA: TGTGCCTGGGCTCCCGGGCGAACACTTCCCAGCACAGATACGCAGTATTTT; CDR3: CAWAPGRTLPSTDTQYF
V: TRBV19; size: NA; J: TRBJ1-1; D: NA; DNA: TGTGCCAGTAGCGCCCATAGGGCTCTGAACACTGAAGCTTTCTTT; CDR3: CASSAHRALNTEAFF
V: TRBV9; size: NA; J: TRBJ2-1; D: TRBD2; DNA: TGTGCCAGCAGTTTATTGGGGACTAGCGGGAGAGGCGTTAATGAGCAGTTCTTC; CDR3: CASSLLGTSGRGVNEQFF
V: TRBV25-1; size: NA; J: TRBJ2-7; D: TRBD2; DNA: TGTGCCAGCAGTGAATACGGGACTAGCGTCTCCTACGAGCAGTACTTC; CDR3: CASSEYGTSVSYEQYF
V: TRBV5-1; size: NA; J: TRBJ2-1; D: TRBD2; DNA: TGCGCCAGCAGATTGCCGGGACTAGCGGTAATCAATGAGCAGTTCTTC; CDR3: CASRLPGLAVINEQFF
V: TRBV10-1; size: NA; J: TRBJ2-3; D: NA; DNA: TGCGCCAGCAGTGACCGGGGGTTTCGCACAGATACGCAGTATTTT; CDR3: CASSDRGFRTDTQYF
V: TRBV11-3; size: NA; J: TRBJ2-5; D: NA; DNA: TGTGCCAGCAGTTTCGGGGTCTCGGAGACCCAGTACTTC; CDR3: CASSFGVSETQYF
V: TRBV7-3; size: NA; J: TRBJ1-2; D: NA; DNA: TGTGCCAGCAGCAATCAGGGATCTAACTATGGCTACACCTTC; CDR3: CASSNQGSNYGYTF
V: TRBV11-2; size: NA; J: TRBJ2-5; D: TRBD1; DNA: TGTGCCAGCAGCCTTTCCGGGACAGGCCAAGAGACCCAGTACTTC; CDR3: CASSLSGTGQETQYF
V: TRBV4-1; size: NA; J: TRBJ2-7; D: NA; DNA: TGCGCCAGCAGCCAAGATCACGCAGGGTGGTACGAGCAGTACTTC; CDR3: CASSQDHAGWYEQYF
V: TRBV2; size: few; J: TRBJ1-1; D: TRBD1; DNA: TGTGCCAGCAGTCTCTACGGCCAGGGGGGGACTGAAGCTTTCTTT; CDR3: CASSLYGQGGTEAFF
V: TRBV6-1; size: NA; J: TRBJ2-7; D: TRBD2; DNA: TGTGCCAGCAGAACCGGGACTAGCGCTTGGTACGAGCAGTACTTC; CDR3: CASRTGTSAWYEQYF
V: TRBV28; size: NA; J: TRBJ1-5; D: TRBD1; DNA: TGTGCCAGCAGTCGACTCACGGGACAGGGGGCGAGTCAGCCCCAGCATTTT; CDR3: CASSRLTGQGASQPQHF
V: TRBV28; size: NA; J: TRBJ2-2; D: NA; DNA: TGTGCCAGCAACGAGGACGTTATAGAGACCGGGGAGCTGTTTTTT; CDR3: CASNEDVIETGELFF
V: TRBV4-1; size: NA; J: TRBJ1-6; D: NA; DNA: TGCGCCAGCAGCCAAGAAGGGCGTTTGACACCCCTCCACTTT; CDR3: CASSQEGRLTPLHF
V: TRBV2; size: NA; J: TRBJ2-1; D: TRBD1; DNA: TGTGCCAGCAGTGGGCGGACAGGGCACTACAATGAGCAGTTCTTC; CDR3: CASSGRTGHYNEQFF
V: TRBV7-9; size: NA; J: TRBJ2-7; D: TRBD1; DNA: TGTGCCAGCAGCCAGGGACAGGGGGCCAACGAGCAGTACTTC; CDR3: CASSQGQGANEQYF
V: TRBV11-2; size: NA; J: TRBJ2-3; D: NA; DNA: TGTGCCAGCAGCTTGTCCACCCTGGAAGATACGCAGTATTTT; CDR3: CASSLSTLEDTQYF
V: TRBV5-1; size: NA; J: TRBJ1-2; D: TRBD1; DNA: TGCGCCAGCAGCCCATCCGGGACAGCTACTAACTATGGCTACACCTTC; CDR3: CASSPSGTATNYGYTF
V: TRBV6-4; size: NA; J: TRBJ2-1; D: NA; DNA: TGTGCCAGCAGTGTGACATCTTTACACAATGAGCAGTTCTTC; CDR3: CASSVTSLHNEQFF
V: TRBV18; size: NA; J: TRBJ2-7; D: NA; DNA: TGTGCCAGCTCACCGTCCGCCCTGGGGCCCTACGAGCAGTACTTC; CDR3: CASSPSALGPYEQYF
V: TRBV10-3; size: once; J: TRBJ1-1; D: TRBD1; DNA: TGTGCCATCAGTGAGATAGGGACAGGGAACACTGAAGCTTTCTTT; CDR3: CAISEIGTGNTEAFF
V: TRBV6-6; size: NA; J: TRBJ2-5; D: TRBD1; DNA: TGTGCCAGCACCAGAGCGGGACAGGGACGAGAGACCCAGTACTTC; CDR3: CASTRAGQGRETQYF
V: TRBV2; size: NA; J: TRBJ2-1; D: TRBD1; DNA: TGTGCCAGCAGTCCGGGACAGGGGGCTTGGAATGAGCAGTTCTTC; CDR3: CASSPGQGAWNEQFF
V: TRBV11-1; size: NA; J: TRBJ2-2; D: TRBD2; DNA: TGTGCCAGCAGCTTAGGACTAGCGAGCACCGGGGAGCTGTTTTTT; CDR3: CASSLGLASTGELFF
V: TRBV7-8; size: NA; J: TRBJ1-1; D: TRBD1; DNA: TGTGCCAGCAGCTCGAGATTAAAAGACAGGGGCGAAAAACCCACTGAAGCTTTCTTT; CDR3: CASSSRLKDRGEKPTEAFF
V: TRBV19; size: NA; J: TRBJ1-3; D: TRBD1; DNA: TGTGCCAGTAGCACGACAGGGGCCGGAAACACCATATATTTT; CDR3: CASSTTGAGNTIYF
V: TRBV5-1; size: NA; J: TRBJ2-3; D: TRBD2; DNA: TGCGCCAGCAGCTTGGGACTAGCGGGAGAAGATACGCAGTATTTT; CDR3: CASSLGLAGEDTQYF
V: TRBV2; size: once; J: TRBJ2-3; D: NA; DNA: TGTGCCAGCAGGGCGACTAGCACAGATACGCAGTATTTT; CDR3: CASRATSTDTQYF
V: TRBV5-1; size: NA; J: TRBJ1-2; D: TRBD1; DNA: TGCGCCAGCAGCTCTGTAACAGGGGAGGGAGGCTACACCTTC; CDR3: CASSSVTGEGGYTF
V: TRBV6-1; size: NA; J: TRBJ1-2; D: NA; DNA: TGTGCCAGCAGTGAAGGTCGGGGCGAAAGGTGGGATGGCTACACCTTC; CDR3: CASSEGRGERWDGYTF
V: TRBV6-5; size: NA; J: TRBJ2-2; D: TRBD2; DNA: TGTGCCAACTTCAGCGGGGGGAACACCGGGGAGCTGTTTTTT; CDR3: CANFSGGNTGELFF
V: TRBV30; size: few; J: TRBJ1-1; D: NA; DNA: TGTGCCTGGAGTGTACCGGGCAGTCGGACTGAAGCTTTCTTT; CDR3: CAWSVPGSRTEAFF
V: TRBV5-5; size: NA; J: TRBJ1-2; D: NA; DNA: TGTGCCAGCAGCTTGGCCGAAGGATTTCCATCCTATGGCTACACCTTC; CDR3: CASSLAEGFPSYGYTF